The source of this TCR beta chain is a study of a mutant IDH1 vaccine in newly diagnosed glioma. Across the whole study: Either 4-6 weeks after radiotherapy alone or alongside temozolomide, vaccination was begun. Weeks 35 and 47 hosted visits V12 and V13, respectively. Receipt of radiotherapy, temozolomide, or both preceded the study, and most received both.

Noted time point: week 35, safety follow-up. With topical imiquimod, each dose of the vaccine consisted of 300 ug of mutant IDH1 20-mer peptide. A remark on this clone: The antigen is unknown.

The method was immunoSEQ multiplex PCR; TCRdb's version includes in-frame clones alone and lacks a portion of them. The repertoire includes about 68,000 clones, 84% of them detected once, and about 12% sits in the top ten. The CDR3 length is 16 residues. With 0 bases removed from V and 4 bases from J, the gap between germline ends came to 14 bases. From germline, CDR1 is SGHRS and CDR2 YFSETQ. The gene calls are TRBV5-1 and TRBJ2-1, with TRBD2 as a possible D gene (5 bases). The origin of this receptor is a man younger than 30 with glioma. The material sequenced was PBMCs, taken from a glioma patient whose treatment included an IDH1 peptide vaccine. CDR3 amino acids: CASSLVRGLHYNEQFF. In nucleotides, the CDR3 is TGCGCCAGCAGCTTGGTGCGCGGGCTCCATTACAATGAGCAGTTCTTC.